The 26 T cell receptor beta chains below come from one sample, sequenced in a study of blood T cells in healthy people across ages. Combining a sample-barcoded 5' primer with a J-beta primer mix, a second PCR ran for roughly 7 to 11 cycles. A single record per CDR3 protein comes from TCRdb applying MiXCR to the 5' RACE reads. The sample contains 1.4 million or so distinct CDR3 sequences, approximately 43% of which appear only once. What was sequenced was blood. The receptors were sampled from a woman younger than 30 in good health.

This rearrangement joins TRBV21-1 to TRBJ2-7; the D call in the table, TRBD1, was not verified against the DNA. TRBV21-1 is a known pseudogene. The CDR3 runs to 14 residues. The CDR3 DNA is TGTGCCAGCATCCCCGGGACAGGGAACCACGAGCAGTACTTC. The encoded protein is CASIPGTGNHEQYF.

This clonotype was seen a handful of times. V gene TRBV20-1 combines with J gene TRBJ2-7; TRBD2 matches at 15 bases. After removal of 4 bases from V and 0 bases from J, the junction contained 10 bases not matched to a gene. Germline V CDR1 and CDR2: DFQATT, SNEGSKA (reference sequence). CDR3 size: 18 residues. Here the CDR3 reads CSATIPGTSGRFSYEQYF. As DNA, the CDR3 is TGCAGTGCTACCATCCCCGGGACTAGCGGGAGGTTCTCCTACGAGCAGTACTTC.

The chain uses TRBV20-1 and TRBJ2-1; TRBD2 matches at 8 bases. This CDR3 comprises 15 residues. Germline V gives CDR1 DFQATT, CDR2 SNEGSKA (reference sequence). V was pared by 4 bases and J by 4 bases, with 9 bases of the junction left unmatched. The CDR3 here is CSANSPGLVYNEQFF. In DNA, the CDR3 is TGCAGTGCTAACAGCCCGGGACTAGTGTACAATGAGCAGTTCTTC.

The chain has TRBV19 and TRBJ2-1; D possibly corresponds to TRBD2 (5 bases). The ends were cut back, 2 bases at V and 6 bases at J, with 8 bases in the middle. This CDR3 spans 13 amino acids. Germline lookup yields CDR1 LNHDA and CDR2 SQIVND (reference sequence). CDR3 in DNA: TGTGCCAGTAGTATACGGCGGGTCAATGAGCAGTTCTTC. Amino acid sequence: CASSIRRVNEQFF.

The V and J genes are TRBV28 and TRBJ1-5; 7 nucleotides agree with TRBD1. The CDR3 consists of 15 residues. V was pared by 2 bases and J by 1 base, with 2 bases of the junction left unmatched. Germline V CDR1 and CDR2: MDHEN, SYDVKM. CDR3 bases: TGTGCCAGCAGTTTAGACAGGGTAAGCAATCAGCCCCAGCATTTT. Translation gives CASSLDRVSNQPQHF.

Only a few counts were recorded for this clonotype. The rearrangement joins TRBV7-2 to TRBJ2-7; 9 bases line up with TRBD2. CDR3 length equals 17 residues. Trimming cost V 0 bases and J 6 bases; bases outside gene matches: 12. Germline CDR1 and CDR2: SGHTA and FQGNSA. The CDR3 DNA sequence: TGTGCCAGCAGCTTAGCGCTAAAGGCGGGACTAGCTCGCGAGCAGTACTTC. It codes for CASSLALKAGLAREQYF.

There are a few counts of this clonotype. The J gene is TRBJ1-6, the V gene TRBV20-1, with a tentative D call TRBD1 (5 bases). Germline V gene lookup returns CDR1 DFQATT and CDR2 SNEGSKA (reference sequence). V was shortened by 1 base and J by 7 bases, with 17 bases between the two germline ends. The CDR3 extends over 16 amino acids. The DNA of the CDR3 is TGCAGTGCTAGAGCTGGTGCTCTGGGGGGGAATTCACCCCTCCACTTT. Translation: CSARAGALGGNSPLHF.

CDR3 nucleotide sequence: TGCGCCAGCAGCTTTGAAAGAGCGGGGGACGAGCAGTACTTC. It yields the protein CASSFERAGDEQYF. The gene calls are TRBV5-1 and TRBJ2-4, with 8 bases lining up with TRBD2. The DNA matches TRBJ2-7 better at its end, which makes the J call doubtful. CDR1 is SGHRS, CDR2 YFSETQ, per germline. The CDR3 is 14 amino acids.

In the case of this clonotype: This is likely a read error, given that the CDR3 carries no conserved phenylalanine or tryptophan at its end. The V gene is TRBV6-1, the J gene TRBJ2-3; D unclear. V gave up 4 bases and J gave up 4 bases, with 15 bases separating them. The CDR3 covers 15 residues. Germline values: CDR1 MNHNS, CDR2 SASEGT. The CDR3 coding sequence is TGTGCCAGCAGTGGGGAAGGAAACTCGGCAGATACGCAGTATTTG. Amino acids: CASSGEGNSADTQYL.

The chain couples TRBV7-2 to TRBJ2-2; 8 bases match TRBD2. CDR1 and CDR2 from the germline V gene are SGHTA and FQGNSA. The CDR3 runs 16 residues. Trimming cost V 0 bases and J 1 base; bases outside gene matches: 1. CDR3: CASSLAGTRNTGELFF. The CDR3 DNA reads as TGTGCCAGCAGCTTAGCCGGGACTAGGAACACCGGGGAGCTGTTTTTT. The whole variable domain, filled in from reference TRBV7-2 and TRBJ2-2, reads GAGVSQSPSNKVTEKGKDVELRCDPISGHTALYWYRQSLGQGLEFLIYFQGNSAPDKSGLPSDRFSAERTGGSVSTLTIQRTQQEDSAVYLCASSLAGTRNTGELFFGEGSRLTVL.

Of note for this clonotype: This may stem from a read error, because a much larger clone lies one nucleotide away. J is TRBJ2-7 and V is TRBV7-9; 9 bases match TRBD1. CDR1 and CDR2 (germline): SEHNR, FQNEAQ (reference sequence). The CDR3 totals 17 residues. The CDR3 loop reads CASNLVPGQGSSYEQYF. The CDR3 coding sequence is TGTGCCAGCAACTTAGTACCGGGACAGGGAAGCTCCTACGAGCAGTACTTC.

This chain joins TRBV7-2 and TRBJ2-7, with TRBD2 matching 11 bases. The CDR3 is made up of 14 amino acids. V lost 11 bases and J lost 4; bases outside the gene matches: 10. Germline values: CDR1 SGHTA, CDR2 FQGNSA. CDR3 amino acids: CAVGWASGGYEQYF. The CDR3 DNA reads TGTGCCGTAGGGTGGGCTAGCGGGGGGTACGAGCAGTACTTC.

A few counts support this clonotype. In nucleotides, the CDR3 is TGTGCCAGCAGCGTAGAAGACGGAACCTACGAGCAGTACTTC. This translates into CASSVEDGTYEQYF. This chain joins TRBV9 and TRBJ2-5; D not resolved. The J call may be incorrect, as the DNA end agrees better with TRBJ2-7. The CDR3 runs to 14 residues. Germline V gene data show CDR1 as SGDLS and CDR2 as YYNGEE.

This clonotype was detected once. A read error may explain this, as a much larger clone is one base away. The V gene is TRBV10-3, the J gene TRBJ1-5; no definite D call. The V and J ends lost 0 bases and 4 bases respectively, with 10 bases between them. The CDR3 totals 15 residues. Germline V gene sequence: CDR1 ENHRY, CDR2 SYGVKD. The CDR3 DNA follows: TGTGCCATCAGTGAGTCAAAGAACGTTAATCAGCCCCAGCATTTT. Translating gives CAISESKNVNQPQHF.

The rearrangement links TRBV6-2 or TRBV6-3 to TRBJ2-7; no clear D gene. The CDR3 spans 14 residues. Germline V gene lookup returns CDR1 MNHEY and CDR2 SVGEGT. V was pared by 6 bases and J by 1 base, with 13 bases between. CDR3 protein: CASRPGLSSYEQYF. DNA for the CDR3: TGTGCCAGCAGGCCCGGGTTGTCGTCCTACGAGCAGTACTTC.

The genes are TRBV27 and TRBJ2-7; 10 bases map to TRBD2. The CDR3 has 15 residues. Trimming cost V 2 bases and J 5 bases; bases outside gene matches: 6. Germline values: CDR1 MNHEY, CDR2 SMNVEV (reference sequence). The CDR3 DNA reads TGTGCCAGCAGTTTAAAAGCGGGAGGGCTCCACGAGCAGTACTTC. Amino acid sequence: CASSLKAGGLHEQYF.

To note about this clonotype: Sequence at one end of the junction differs from germline and may be a read error. The chain couples TRBV9 to TRBJ2-3; 10 nucleotides match TRBD2. The germline V gene encodes CDR1 SGDLS and CDR2 YYNGEE. The CDR3 is made up of 15 amino acids. The CDR3 reads CASTVGAGGVDTQYF. The CDR3 DNA reads TGTGCCAGCACCGTAGGAGCGGGGGGGGTAGATACGCAGTATTTT.

This chain connects TRBV20-1 to TRBJ2-7, with 9 bases fitting TRBD2. The CDR3 is 16 residues long. Germline CDR1 DFQATT, CDR2 SNEGSKA (reference sequence). Trimming took 5 bases from V and 6 from J; bases not matched to a gene: 17. CDR3 region: CSARGCLAGRLGEQYF. The CDR3 DNA sequence: TGCAGTGCTCGAGGTTGTCTAGCGGGACGTCTGGGCGAGCAGTACTTC.

The chain joins TRBV5-1 to TRBJ2-7; D may correspond to TRBD1 or TRBD2 (5 bases each). The length of the CDR3 is 16 residues. V was clipped by 0 bases and J by 0 bases, with 13 bases between them. Per germline, CDR1 SGHRS and CDR2 YFSETQ. The CDR3 here is CASSLAGAPNSYEQYF. The CDR3 DNA sequence: TGCGCCAGCAGCTTGGCCGGGGCCCCGAACTCCTACGAGCAGTACTTC.

The gene calls are TRBV9 and TRBJ2-1, with 10 bases matching TRBD2. With 3 bases clipped from V and 7 bases from J, the junction kept 4 bases outside the gene matches. Per the germline V gene, CDR1 is SGDLS and CDR2 is YYNGEE. The CDR3 has 14 amino acids. CDR3 region: CASSASLAGNEQFF. DNA of the CDR3: TGTGCCAGCAGCGCTTCACTAGCGGGAAATGAGCAGTTCTTC.

The V gene is TRBV12-3 or TRBV12-4, the J gene TRBJ2-7, with 10 bases aligning to TRBD2. This CDR3 region has 17 residues. V shed 7 bases, J shed 7 bases, and the junction held 19 bases outside the gene matches. CDR3 sequence: CASTPHWGLAGDNEQYF. CDR3 sequence (DNA): TGTGCCAGCACTCCTCACTGGGGGCTAGCGGGGGACAATGAGCAGTACTTC.

V gene TRBV10-3 combines with J gene TRBJ2-5; D perhaps matches TRBD2 (6 bases). CDR1 is ENHRY, CDR2 SYGVKD, per germline. Trimming removed 6 bases at V and 11 bases at J, with 16 bases between. The CDR3 sequence is 12 residues long. CDR3 bases: TGTGCCATCAGCCCTCTAGCGAGTGAGCAGTACTTC. Translated: CAISPLASEQYF.

This clonotype was seen many times. The genes are TRBV4-1 and TRBJ2-5; tentative D call: TRBD2 (5 bases). Germline V gene data show CDR1 as MGHRA and CDR2 as YSYEKL. This CDR3 is 16 amino acids long. Trimming removed 1 base from V and 2 bases from J, with 14 bases in between. The CDR3 region is CASSQAPPGSQETQYF. CDR3 DNA: TGCGCCAGCAGCCAAGCGCCCCCGGGATCTCAAGAGACCCAGTACTTC.

This clonotype was recorded a few times. V usage is TRBV2 and J usage is TRBJ2-4; the D gene is possibly TRBD2 (6 bases). Germline V CDR1 and CDR2: SNHLY, FYNNEI. The CDR3 sequence is 15 residues long. Trimming took off 3 bases at V and 8 bases at J, with 17 bases between the two ends. The CDR3 nucleotides read TGTGCCAGCAGTGAGTACGCCCCGTGGAGGGACATTCAGTACTTC. It translates to CASSEYAPWRDIQYF. Using reference TRBV2 and TRBJ2-4 for the parts outside the CDR3, the full variable domain is EPEVTQTPSHQVTQMGQEVILRCVPISNHLYFYWYRQILGQKVEFLVSFYNNEISEKSEIFDDQFSVERPDGSNFTLKIRSTKLEDSAMYFCASSEYAPWRDIQYFGAGTRLSVL.

The V gene is TRBV7-8, the J gene TRBJ2-5; maybe TRBD1 (6 bases). The CDR3 totals 13 residues. V was shortened by 7 bases and J by 3 bases, with 12 bases between the two germline ends. Looked up from germline, CDR1 is SGHVS and CDR2 is FQNEAQ. The CDR3: CASTRTAEETQYF. Here the CDR3 DNA reads TGTGCCAGCACCCGGACAGCCGAAGAGACCCAGTACTTC.

This clonotype was detected only a few times. The rearrangement links TRBV3-1 to TRBJ1-1; TRBD1 matches 9 bases. V lost 5 bases and J lost 5; bases outside the gene matches: 6. This CDR3 has 14 amino acids. The germline V gene encodes CDR1 LGHDT and CDR2 YNNKEL (reference sequence). CDR3 bases: TGTGCCAGCAGCGGTGGACAGGGGATAACTGAAGCTTTCTTT. Translated, it gives CASSGGQGITEAFF.